The 7 T cell receptor beta chains below come from one sample, sequenced in a study of tumor-infiltrating lymphocytes in oesophageal squamous cell carcinoma. TCRdb re-analysed the PCR reads in MiXCR, keeping a single row per CDR3 protein. The repertoire holds about 10,000 distinct CDR3 sequences, under 75% seen once, with around 29% in the top ten. Input material: esophageal tumor tissue. The receptor set was obtained from a female donor with esophageal squamous cell carcinoma.

The chain uses TRBV6-1 and TRBJ2-6; D gene uncertain. In germline, CDR1 is MNHNS, CDR2 SASEGT. Trimming removed 7 bases from V and 3 bases from J, with 19 bases in between. The CDR3 loop spans 17 amino acids. The CDR3 region is CASKRQVLISGANVLTF. CDR3 nucleotide sequence: TGTGCCAGCAAGAGGCAGGTCCTCATCAGTGGGGCCAACGTCCTGACTTTC.

The chain links TRBV6-1 to TRBJ2-4; D tentatively reads TRBD1 or TRBD2 (5 bases each). The DNA matches TRBJ2-1 better at its end, which makes the J call doubtful. This CDR3 has 15 amino acids. Germline assignment: CDR1 MNHNS and CDR2 SASEGT. DNA of the CDR3: TGTGCCAGCAGTGAACCGGGACGGAGCTACAATGAGCAGTTCTTC. As protein: CASSEPGRSYNEQFF.

This sequence joins TRBV7-9 and TRBJ2-1; 7 bases are a match to TRBD1. V lost 5 bases and J lost 10; bases outside the gene matches: 11. CDR1 is SEHNR and CDR2 is FQNEAQ in the germline V gene (reference sequence). The CDR3 is made up of 14 amino acids. This CDR3 reads CASSPRTGTHEQFF. The DNA for the CDR3 is TGTGCCAGCAGCCCACGGACAGGTACGCACGAGCAGTTCTTC.

This clonotype was observed at least ten times. The chain recombines TRBV10-2 with TRBJ1-5; D perhaps matches TRBD1 (6 bases). The germline V and J ends were trimmed by 4 bases and 1 base, with 14 bases remaining between them. This CDR3 spans 16 amino acids. Germline V lookup: CDR1 WSHSY, CDR2 SAAADI. CDR3 DNA: TGCGCCAGCAGTGGTGGGCAGGGGACAAGCAATCAGCCCCAGCATTTT. As protein: CASSGGQGTSNQPQHF.

This clonotype was seen more than once but under ten times. V and J are TRBV7-2 and TRBJ2-5, with 7 bases lining up with TRBD2. The end of the DNA fits TRBJ2-7 better, so the J call may be wrong. This CDR3 contains 14 residues. Looked up from germline, CDR1 is SGHTA and CDR2 is FQGNSA. CDR3 sequence (DNA): TGTGCCAGCAGCTTAGCACTAGCGACCTACGAGCAGTACTTC. Protein product: CASSLALATYEQYF.

The DNA for the CDR3 is TGTGCCAGCAGTATATCTAGCTCCTACGAGCAGTACTTC. This codes for CASSISSSYEQYF. V is TRBV12-3 or TRBV12-4 and J is TRBJ2-1; D remains unclear. TRBJ2-7 matches the DNA end more closely, so the J call is doubtful. The CDR3 sequence is 13 residues long.

The chain employs TRBV6-2 or TRBV6-3 and TRBJ2-1, with D tentatively TRBD1 (6 bases). The CDR3 runs 18 residues. Germline assignment: CDR1 MNHEY and CDR2 SVGEGT. Trimming cost V 6 bases and J 1 base, with 22 bases left between them. The CDR3 DNA reads as TGTGCCAGCAGGGGGGACACGGTCTCCTGGGGGTCCTACAATGAGCAGTTCTTC. This sequence encodes CASRGDTVSWGSYNEQFF.